These 5 T cell receptor beta chains were all obtained from the same sample, sequenced in a study of T cells in Graves' hyperthyroidism and ophthalmopathy. Amplified TCR beta CDR3 regions came from RNA transcripts. Using the HTBI primer set, a first-round RT-PCR was run on the TCR CDR3. TCRdb processed the multiplex PCR reads anew with MiXCR; each CDR3 protein has one entry. The sample has around 620,000 distinct CDR3 sequences, just over 45% seen once. The sample consisted of peripheral blood or thyroid tissue (not recorded which). These receptors all come from an adult woman with Graves' disease, either hyperthyroidism or ophthalmopathy (not recorded which).

This clonotype was detected a few times. The V and J genes are TRBV24-1 and TRBJ2-1; tentative D call: TRBD1 (5 bases). V lost 4 bases and J lost 1, with 7 bases in between. Germline loops: CDR1 KGHDR, CDR2 SFDVKD. This CDR3 contains 14 residues. CDR3 amino acids: CATSEQGSYNEQFF. In DNA form, the CDR3 reads TGTGCCACCAGTGAGCAGGGTTCCTACAATGAGCAGTTCTTC.

V and J are TRBV7-2 and TRBJ2-5; 7 nucleotides line up with TRBD2. Germline V gene lookup returns CDR1 SGHTA and CDR2 FQGNSA. The trim removed 8 bases at V and 5 bases at J, leaving 5 bases unmatched. The CDR3 covers 12 residues. The CDR3 is CASSREVETQYF. The CDR3 DNA reads as TGTGCCAGCTCCCGGGAGGTGGAGACCCAGTACTTC.

The sample holds a few counts of this clonotype. The rearrangement joins TRBV24-1 to TRBJ1-2; 9 nucleotides line up with TRBD1. Germline loops: CDR1 KGHDR, CDR2 SFDVKD. The CDR3 totals 13 residues. After removal of 9 bases from V and 7 bases from J, the junction contained 8 bases not matched to a gene. CDR3 DNA sequence: TGTGCCACCGCTCCCGACAGGGGGTCTGGCTACACCTTC. Translating it yields CATAPDRGSGYTF.

This clonotype was seen many times. The rearrangement links TRBV12-3 or TRBV12-4 to TRBJ2-2; 7 bases are a match to TRBD1. V was pared by 8 bases and J by 2 bases, with 8 bases of the junction left unmatched. The CDR3 is 15 amino acids. CDR3 in DNA: TGTGCCAGCTGGACAGGCTTCACTAACACCGGGGAGCTGTTTTTT. This encodes CASWTGFTNTGELFF.

On this clonotype: A junction boundary mismatches the germline segment, possibly from a read error. The chain uses TRBV7-2 and TRBJ2-6; the match to TRBD2 covers 8 bases. CDR1 and CDR2 (germline): SGHTA, FQGNSA. CDR3 length: 13 amino acids. CDR3 DNA: TGTGCCAGCAGCATCGGGGGGGGCAACGTCCTGACTTTC. The encoded protein is CASSIGGGNVLTF.